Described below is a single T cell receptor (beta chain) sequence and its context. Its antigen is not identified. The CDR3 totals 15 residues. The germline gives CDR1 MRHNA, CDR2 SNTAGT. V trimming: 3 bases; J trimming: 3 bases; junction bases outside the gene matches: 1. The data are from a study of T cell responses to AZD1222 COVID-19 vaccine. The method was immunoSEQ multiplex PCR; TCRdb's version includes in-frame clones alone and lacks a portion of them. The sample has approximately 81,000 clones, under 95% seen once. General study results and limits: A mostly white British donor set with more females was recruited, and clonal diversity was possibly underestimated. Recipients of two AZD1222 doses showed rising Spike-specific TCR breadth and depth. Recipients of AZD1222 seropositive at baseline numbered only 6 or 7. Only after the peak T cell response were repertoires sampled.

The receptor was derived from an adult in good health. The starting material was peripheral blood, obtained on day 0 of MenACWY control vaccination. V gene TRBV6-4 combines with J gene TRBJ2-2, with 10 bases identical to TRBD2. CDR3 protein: CASSELAGDTGELFF. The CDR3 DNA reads TGTGCCAGCAGTGAGCTAGCGGGAGACACCGGGGAGCTGTTTTTT.